Below, 15 T cell receptor beta chains from the same sample are listed, as sequenced in a study of blood T cell repertoires in COVID-19. Data came from immunoSEQ multiplex PCR; TCRdb stores just in-frame clones and leaves some out. Of approximately 220,000 clones detected, 86% appear once; the ten largest clones hold more than 3.5%. Source material: PBMCs or T cells enriched from blood (not recorded which). The receptors come from a middle-aged woman with acute COVID-19.

This chain joins TRBV2 and TRBJ1-1; 7 bases align to TRBD1. The CDR3 sequence is 16 residues long. CDR1 and CDR2 (germline): SNHLY, FYNNEI. With V trimmed by 2 bases and J by 3 bases, 9 bases remained unmatched. The CDR3 sequence is CASSEKGEQGHTEAFF. The DNA for the CDR3 is TGTGCCAGCAGTGAAAAAGGGGAACAGGGGCACACTGAAGCTTTCTTT.

The chain uses TRBV27 and TRBJ1-3; 9 bases are shared with TRBD1. V trimming: 5 bases; J trimming: 0 bases; junction bases outside the gene matches: 8. CDR3 length: 17 residues. In germline, CDR1 is MNHEY, CDR2 SMNVEV (reference sequence). CDR3 region: CASSGAGTGISGNTIYF. In DNA form, the CDR3 reads TGTGCCAGCAGTGGAGCCGGGACAGGGATCTCTGGAAACACCATATATTTT.

J is TRBJ1-6 and V is TRBV12-5; D remains unclear. CDR1 is LGHNT, CDR2 FRNRAP, per germline. Deletions cut 4 bases from V and 13 bases from J, with 11 bases between. The CDR3 has 12 residues. The CDR3 DNA reads TGTGCTAGTGGTTCCCCCTCAGGTCCCCTCCACTTT. Its protein product is CASGSPSGPLHF.

The genes are TRBV12-3 or TRBV12-4 and TRBJ1-1, with D tentatively TRBD1 (5 bases). The ends were cut back, 10 bases at V and 11 bases at J, with 20 bases in the middle. The CDR3 contains 12 residues. CDR3 nucleotides: TGTGCCACTCGTTCGGAGGGGTTGTTTGCTTTCTTT. Translation: CATRSEGLFAFF.

The chain uses TRBV5-4 and TRBJ1-2; TRBD1 agrees at 8 bases. The CDR3 is 14 residues long. Germline loops: CDR1 SGHNT, CDR2 YYREEE (reference sequence). J gave up 8 bases and V 8 bases, and 14 bases lay outside the gene matches. The CDR3 sequence: CARAWAQGALGYTF. The CDR3 region has the DNA TGTGCCAGGGCTTGGGCCCAGGGGGCGCTCGGCTACACCTTC.

V and J are TRBV12-3 or TRBV12-4 and TRBJ2-5; 11 bases line up with TRBD2. With 5 bases clipped from V and 5 bases from J, the junction kept 1 base outside the gene matches. The CDR3 has 13 residues. CDR3 sequence reads: CASSRLAGETQYF. The CDR3, as DNA: TGTGCCAGCAGTCGACTAGCGGGGGAGACCCAGTACTTC.

The V call is TRBV20-1, the J call TRBJ2-1, with a tentative D call TRBD1 (6 bases). This CDR3 comprises 10 residues. V shed 3 bases and J shed 10 bases, with 7 bases lying between them. Germline lookup yields CDR1 DFQATT and CDR2 SNEGSKA (reference sequence). The CDR3 region is CSASDREQFF. The CDR3 nucleotides read TGCAGTGCTAGCGACAGGGAGCAGTTCTTC.

The chain is built from TRBV5-1 and TRBJ1-1; 8 bases align to TRBD1. This CDR3 is built from 16 residues. CDR1 and CDR2 from the germline V gene are SGHRS and YFSETQ. V shed 2 bases and J 1 base; nucleotides not matched to a gene: 7. This chain's CDR3 is CASSFGRQGANTEAFF. The DNA for the CDR3 is TGCGCCAGCAGCTTTGGGCGGCAGGGGGCGAACACTGAAGCTTTCTTT.

The chain carries TRBV19 and TRBJ1-2, with 8 bases matching TRBD1. Germline V gene sequence: CDR1 LNHDA, CDR2 SQIVND (reference sequence). V trimming: 4 bases; J trimming: 4 bases; junction bases outside the gene matches: 11. The CDR3 runs to 16 residues. In nucleotides, the CDR3 is TGTGCCAGTAGTAGACGGACAGGGAAAGAAACCTATGGCTACACCTTC. Translated: CASSRRTGKETYGYTF.

V gene TRBV5-1 combines with J gene TRBJ2-1; 9 bases are shared with TRBD2. J gave up 5 bases and V 1 base, and 4 bases lay outside the gene matches. Germline CDR1 SGHRS, CDR2 YFSETQ. CDR3 length: 15 residues. CDR3 nucleotides: TGCGCCAGCAGCTTGTCAAGCGGGGGGCACAATGAGCAGTTCTTC. Translating gives CASSLSSGGHNEQFF.

The J gene is TRBJ1-1, the V gene TRBV14; D ambiguous. V was shortened by 0 bases and J by 3 bases, with 5 bases between the two germline ends. The CDR3 is made up of 13 amino acids. Germline V gene sequence: CDR1 SGHDN, CDR2 FVKESK. The CDR3 DNA is TGTGCCAGCAGCCAAGAATACTACACTGAAGCTTTCTTT. Translated, it gives CASSQEYYTEAFF.

The J gene is TRBJ1-5, the V gene TRBV7-2; D perhaps matches TRBD1 (5 bases). The germline V gene encodes CDR1 SGHTA and CDR2 FQGNSA. The CDR3 consists of 13 residues. Trimming took off 6 bases at V and 4 bases at J, with 10 bases between the two ends. The CDR3 DNA reads TGTGCCAGCAGTTCGACAGTAAATCAGCCCCAGCATTTT. Protein: CASSSTVNQPQHF.

The chain links TRBV3-1 (or the pseudogene TRBV3-2) to TRBJ1-1; perhaps TRBD1 as D (5 bases). The CDR3 is 14 amino acids. V was pared by 2 bases and J by 4 bases, with 11 bases between. Germline CDR1 reads LGHDT; CDR2 reads YNNKEL (reference sequence). The CDR3 reads CASSQPLTGTEAFF. CDR3 coding DNA: TGTGCCAGCAGCCAACCCCTAACAGGCACTGAAGCTTTCTTT.

The rearrangement links TRBV24-1 to TRBJ2-6; unclear D gene. Germline V lookup: CDR1 KGHDR, CDR2 SFDVKD. V lost 2 bases to trimming and J lost 0 bases, with 4 bases between them. The CDR3 is made up of 15 amino acids. DNA of the CDR3: TGTGCCACCAGTGATTGGGCCTCTGGGGCCAACGTCCTGACTTTC. Translated: CATSDWASGANVLTF.

The V and J genes are TRBV29-1 and TRBJ1-1; no definite D call. Germline-derived CDR1 and CDR2 are SQVTM and ANQGSEA. The CDR3 is 13 amino acids. Trimming stripped 2 bases from V and 0 bases from J, with 7 bases between. CDR3 amino acids: CSVEMGMNTEAFF. The CDR3 DNA reads as TGCAGCGTTGAAATGGGCATGAACACTGAAGCTTTCTTT. Drawing the rest from reference TRBV29-1 and TRBJ1-1, the complete variable domain is SAVISQKPSRDICQRGTSLTIQCQVDSQVTMMFWYRQQPGQSLTLIATANQGSEATYESGFVIDKFPISRPNLTFSTLTVSNMSPEDSSIYLCSVEMGMNTEAFFGQGTRLTVV.